The sequence of this TCR beta chain was determined in a study of blood T cell repertoires in COVID-19. Sequencing was performed with immunoSEQ multiplex PCR; in TCRdb, only in-frame clones are kept and a portion is missing. The sample has about 400,000 clones, under 90% seen once. CDR3 length equals 14 residues. V lost 3 bases and J 2 bases, leaving 11 bases between the germline ends. Looked up from germline, CDR1 is SGHAT and CDR2 is FQNNGV. This clone came up once. V is TRBV11-2 and J is TRBJ2-7; D is perhaps TRBD2 (6 bases). The TCR originated in a woman between 25 and 40 years old who had recovered from COVID-19. The sequenced sample consisted of PBMCs or T cells enriched from blood (not recorded which). CDR3 residues: CASSLGGFAYEQYF. CDR3 DNA sequence: TGTGCCAGCAGCTTGGGGGGATTCGCCTACGAGCAGTACTTC.